The sequence of this T cell receptor (beta chain) was determined in a study of T-cell reconstitution after alpha-beta-depleted transplantation in children (dated by TCRdb to about 2016). Broadly, across the study: T-cell immune reconstitution after TCRalphabeta/CD19-depleted allogeneic hematopoietic cell transplantation in children was quantitatively tracked in the study by means of TCR repertoire profiling. The study at large found these results: Over subsequent months, a decline in hyperexpanded clone frequencies was noted, and after one year, T-cell counts and TCRbeta diversity were mostly ascribed to newly produced T cells. In some patients, the high TCRbeta diversity seen at day 60 was put down to recipient T cells and intrathymic progenitors that had survived conditioning. The apparently early alphabetaT-cell count recovery about two months after transplant was reportedly dependent on only several hundred rapidly expanded clones derived from non-depleted graft cells.

Libraries came from PCR. These reads were obtained on an Illumina HiSeq 2500. TCR libraries were prepared with molecular barcoding, using unique molecular identifiers to normalize TCRbeta repertoire quantification. TCRdb reprocessed the public reads (quality trimming at Q25 with fastp, clone calling with MiXCR) and kept in-frame beta chains. Each CDR3 protein gets just one entry, which takes the most common genes and DNA from the rows behind it. The sample table records 250,000 to 400,000 distinct CDR3 sequences; around 25% of these occur just once. The top ten clones comprise 9.5% to 12% of the sample. This clonotype was recorded a few times. Which antigen it targets is not known. Base qualities are not recorded, but no much larger clone differs from it by a single base. Spanning cysteine to phenylalanine, the CDR3 consists of 16 amino acids. Only the CDR3 region is kept as DNA, spanning 48 bases read in frame from base 1. A distance of 15 bases separates the germline ends of V and J, which lose 0 bases and 9 bases respectively. CDR1 and CDR2, per the germline V gene, are MNHEY and SVGAGI.

The treatment or condition tag for this specimen amounts to: allogeneic hematopoietic cell transplantation with graft depleted of TCRalphabeta T cells and CD19 B cells. The transplant recipients were children given TCRalphabeta/CD19-depleted allogeneic hematopoietic cell grafts. The sample in question was PBMCs, mostly from graft donor cells, obtained 180 days after TCRalphabeta/CD19-depleted stem cell transplant. This receptor was identified in a male patient younger than 18 who had a stem cell transplant for acute lymphoblastic leukemia, so the T cells may come from the graft donor. The sequence is built from TRBV6-5 and TRBJ1-6; the D region possibly corresponds to TRBD1 (5 bases align). The CDR3 region reads CASSYSGAGMGSPLHF. The DNA sequence is TGTGCCAGCAGTTACTCCGGGGCAGGAATGGGTTCACCCCTCCACTTT.